The source of this T cell receptor beta chain is a study of long-term antiretroviral therapy in people with HIV. Version v3.0 of the immunoSEQ assay ran at survey level. Some clones are missing from TCRdb's copy, which holds only in-frame ones; the method was immunoSEQ multiplex PCR. The data show some 28,000 clones, roughly 95% seen once. The V gene's germline CDR1 is LNHDA and CDR2 SQIVND (reference sequence). V dropped 10 bases and J dropped 6 bases, with 18 bases sitting between them. The length of the CDR3 is 13 residues. Material: unsorted PBMCs, obtained more than 6 years after starting antiretroviral therapy. The clonotype comes from a man between 25 and 39 years old with HIV. The V call is TRBV19, the J call TRBJ2-5, with a weak D call TRBD1 (6 bases). The CDR3 region has the DNA TGTGCCACCAACGCAGGGGTTTGGAAGACCCAGTACTTC. Encoded protein: CATNAGVWKTQYF. The full variable domain, rest sourced from reference TRBV19 and TRBJ2-5, is DGGITQSPKYLFRKEGQNVTLSCEQNLNHDAMYWYRQDPGQGLRLIYYSQIVNDFQKGDIAEGYSVSREKKESFPLTVTSAQKNPTAFYLCATNAGVWKTQYFGPGTRLLVL.